This T cell receptor (beta chain) emerged from a study of T cells in localized non-small cell lung cancer. The study's findings and limits: Because sequencing included only one region (of the tumor), heterogeneity remains possible. Adjacent uninvolved lung had the highest clonality, suggesting focused antigen responses. Turning up in adjacent lung were a median roughly 59 of the top 100 tumor clones. A denser population of T cells in blood accompanied longer overall survival.

The CDR3 sequence is 16 residues long. This clone showed up just once. Its matching antigen is unknown. This table comes from immunoSEQ multiplex PCR, and its TCRdb copy is limited to in-frame clones, with some not included. This repertoire shows some 39,000 clones, roughly 88% found once; its top ten account for around 5.6%. The sample consisted of peripheral blood mononuclear cells, taken before any cancer treatment. The chain employs TRBV21-1 and TRBJ2-6. TRBV21-1 is noted as a pseudogene. The sequence was obtained from a male donor older than 55 with stage II lung adenocarcinoma. The CDR3 loop reads CASSNKGSPGANVLTF. The CDR3 nucleotides read TGTGCCAGCAGCAACAAGGGTTCCCCTGGGGCCAACGTCCTGACTTTC.